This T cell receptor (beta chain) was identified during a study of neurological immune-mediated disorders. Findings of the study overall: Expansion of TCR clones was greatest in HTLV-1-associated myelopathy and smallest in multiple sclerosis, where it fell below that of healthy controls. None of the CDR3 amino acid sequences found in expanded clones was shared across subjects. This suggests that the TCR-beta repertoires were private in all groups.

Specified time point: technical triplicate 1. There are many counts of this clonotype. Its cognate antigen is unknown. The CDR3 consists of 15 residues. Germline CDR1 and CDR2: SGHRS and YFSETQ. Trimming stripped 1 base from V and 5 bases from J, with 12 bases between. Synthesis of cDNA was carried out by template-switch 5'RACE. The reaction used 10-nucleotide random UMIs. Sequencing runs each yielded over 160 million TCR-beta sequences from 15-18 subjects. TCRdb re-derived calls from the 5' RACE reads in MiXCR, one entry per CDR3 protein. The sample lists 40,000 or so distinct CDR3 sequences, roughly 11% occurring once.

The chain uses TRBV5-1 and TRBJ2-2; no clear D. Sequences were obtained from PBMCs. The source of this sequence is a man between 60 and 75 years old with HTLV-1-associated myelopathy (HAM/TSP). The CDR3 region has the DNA TGCGCCAGCAGCTTGAACCGGATTCCTACCGGGGAGCTGTTTTTT. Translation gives CASSLNRIPTGELFF.